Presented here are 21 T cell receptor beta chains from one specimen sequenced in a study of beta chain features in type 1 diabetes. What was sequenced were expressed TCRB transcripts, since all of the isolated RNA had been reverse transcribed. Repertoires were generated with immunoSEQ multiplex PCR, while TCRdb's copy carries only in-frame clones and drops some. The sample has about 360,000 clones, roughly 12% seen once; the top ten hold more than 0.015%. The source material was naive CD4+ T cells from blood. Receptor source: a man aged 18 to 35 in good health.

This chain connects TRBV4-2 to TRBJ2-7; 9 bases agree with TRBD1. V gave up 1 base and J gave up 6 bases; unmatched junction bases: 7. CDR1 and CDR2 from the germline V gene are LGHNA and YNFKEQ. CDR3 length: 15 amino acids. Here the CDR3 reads CASSQVGTGFGEQYF. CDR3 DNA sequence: TGTGCCAGCAGCCAAGTCGGGACAGGGTTTGGCGAGCAGTACTTC.

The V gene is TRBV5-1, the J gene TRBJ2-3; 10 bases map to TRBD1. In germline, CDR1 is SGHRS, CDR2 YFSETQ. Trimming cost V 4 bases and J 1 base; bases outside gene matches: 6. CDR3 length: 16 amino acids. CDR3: CASSQRGTGGTDTQYF. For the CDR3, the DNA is TGCGCCAGCAGCCAAAGGGGGACAGGGGGCACAGATACGCAGTATTTT.

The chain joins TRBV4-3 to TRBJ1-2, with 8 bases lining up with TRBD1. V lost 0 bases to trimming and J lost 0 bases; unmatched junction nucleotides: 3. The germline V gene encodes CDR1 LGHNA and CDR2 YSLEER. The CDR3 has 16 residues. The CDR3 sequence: CASSQEGTGSNYGYTF. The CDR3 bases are TGCGCCAGCAGCCAAGAGGGGACAGGTTCTAACTATGGCTACACCTTC.

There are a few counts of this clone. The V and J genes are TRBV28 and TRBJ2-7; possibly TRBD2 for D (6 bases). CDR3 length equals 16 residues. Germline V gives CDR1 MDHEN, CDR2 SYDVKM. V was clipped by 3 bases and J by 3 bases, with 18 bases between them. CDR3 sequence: CASSLSAGLASYEQYF. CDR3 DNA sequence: TGTGCCAGCAGTTTGTCGGCGGGATTGGCAAGCTACGAGCAGTACTTC.

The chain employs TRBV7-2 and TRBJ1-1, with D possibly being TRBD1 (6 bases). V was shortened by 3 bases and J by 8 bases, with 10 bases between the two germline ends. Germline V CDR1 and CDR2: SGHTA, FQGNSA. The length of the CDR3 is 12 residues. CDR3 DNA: TGTGCCAGCAGCTTTTCCACAGGGGAAGCTTTCTTT. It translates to CASSFSTGEAFF.

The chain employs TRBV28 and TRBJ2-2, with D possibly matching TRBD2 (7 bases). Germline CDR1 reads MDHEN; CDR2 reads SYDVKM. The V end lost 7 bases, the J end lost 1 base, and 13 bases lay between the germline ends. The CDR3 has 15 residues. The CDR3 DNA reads TGTGCCAGCAAGGTGGGGGGGCTGAACACCGGGGAGCTGTTTTTT. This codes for CASKVGGLNTGELFF.

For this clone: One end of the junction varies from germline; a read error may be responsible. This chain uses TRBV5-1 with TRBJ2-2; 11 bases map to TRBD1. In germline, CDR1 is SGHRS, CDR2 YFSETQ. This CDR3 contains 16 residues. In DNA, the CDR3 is TGCGCCAGCAGATTGGACAGGGGGCGAGGGACCGGGGAGCTGTTTTTT. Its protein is CASRLDRGRGTGELFF.

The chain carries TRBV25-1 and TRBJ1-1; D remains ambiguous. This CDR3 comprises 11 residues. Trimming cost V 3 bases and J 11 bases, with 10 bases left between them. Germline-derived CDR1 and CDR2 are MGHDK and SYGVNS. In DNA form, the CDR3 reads TGTGCCAGCAGTGACCACACGGGGGCTTTCTTT. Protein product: CASSDHTGAFF. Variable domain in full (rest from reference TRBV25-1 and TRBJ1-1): EADIYQTPRYLVIGTGKKITLECSQTMGHDKMYWYQQDPGMELHLIHYSYGVNSTEKGDLSSESTVSRIRTEHFPLTLESARPSHTSQYLCASSDHTGAFFGQGTRLTVV.

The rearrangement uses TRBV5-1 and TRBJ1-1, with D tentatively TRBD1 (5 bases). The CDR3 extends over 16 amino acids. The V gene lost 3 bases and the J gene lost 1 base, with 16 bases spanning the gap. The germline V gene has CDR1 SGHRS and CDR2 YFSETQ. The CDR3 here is CASSYTTDGGNTEAFF. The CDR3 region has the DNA TGCGCCAGCAGCTATACCACAGACGGGGGGAACACTGAAGCTTTCTTT.

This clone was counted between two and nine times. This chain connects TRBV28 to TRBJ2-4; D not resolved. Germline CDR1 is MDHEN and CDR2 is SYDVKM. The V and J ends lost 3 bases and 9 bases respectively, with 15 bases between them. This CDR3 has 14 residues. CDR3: CASSFGLSRGIQYF. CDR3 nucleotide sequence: TGTGCCAGCAGTTTTGGTCTCTCGAGAGGCATTCAGTACTTC.

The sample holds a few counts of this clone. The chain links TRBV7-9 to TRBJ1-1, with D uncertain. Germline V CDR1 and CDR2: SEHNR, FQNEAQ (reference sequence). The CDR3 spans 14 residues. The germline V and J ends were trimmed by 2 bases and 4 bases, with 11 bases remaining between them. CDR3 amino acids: CASSLSTRGTEAFF. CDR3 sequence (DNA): TGTGCCAGCAGCTTATCCACACGCGGCACTGAAGCTTTCTTT.

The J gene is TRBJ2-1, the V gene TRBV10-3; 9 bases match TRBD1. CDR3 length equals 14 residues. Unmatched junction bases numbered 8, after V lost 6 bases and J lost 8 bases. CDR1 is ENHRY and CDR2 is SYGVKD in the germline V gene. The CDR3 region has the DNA TGTGCCATCAGAGCTGAGGACAGGGGCGATGAGCAGTTCTTC. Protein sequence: CAIRAEDRGDEQFF.

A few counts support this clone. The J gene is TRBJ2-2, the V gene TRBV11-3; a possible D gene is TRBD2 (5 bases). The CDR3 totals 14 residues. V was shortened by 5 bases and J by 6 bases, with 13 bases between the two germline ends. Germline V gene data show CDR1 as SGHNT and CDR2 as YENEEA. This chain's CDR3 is CASSLLGFAGELFF. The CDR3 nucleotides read TGTGCCAGCAGCCTACTAGGGTTCGCCGGGGAGCTGTTTTTT.

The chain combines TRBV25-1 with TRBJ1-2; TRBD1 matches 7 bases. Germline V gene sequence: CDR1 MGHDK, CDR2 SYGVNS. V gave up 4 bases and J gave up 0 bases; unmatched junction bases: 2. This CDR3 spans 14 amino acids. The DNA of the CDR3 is TGTGCCAGCAGTGCGACAGGGACTAACTATGGCTACACCTTC. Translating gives CASSATGTNYGYTF.

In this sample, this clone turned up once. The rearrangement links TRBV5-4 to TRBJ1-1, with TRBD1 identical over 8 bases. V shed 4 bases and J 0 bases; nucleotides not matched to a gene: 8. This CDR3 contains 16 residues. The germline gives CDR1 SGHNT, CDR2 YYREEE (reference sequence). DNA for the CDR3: TGTGCCAGCAGCGTAGGACAGGGTTTCATGAACACTGAAGCTTTCTTT. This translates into CASSVGQGFMNTEAFF.

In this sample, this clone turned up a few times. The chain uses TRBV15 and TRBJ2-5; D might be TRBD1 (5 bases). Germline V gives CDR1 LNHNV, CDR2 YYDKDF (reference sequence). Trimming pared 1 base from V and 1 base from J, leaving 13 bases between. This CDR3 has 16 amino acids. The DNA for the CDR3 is TGTGCCACCAGCAGAGGGAAGGGGTCTCCCCAAGAGACCCAGTACTTC. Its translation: CATSRGKGSPQETQYF. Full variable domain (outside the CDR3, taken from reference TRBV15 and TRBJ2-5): DAMVIQNPRYQVTQFGKPVTLSCSQTLNHNVMYWYQQKSSQAPKLLFHYYDKDFNNEADTPDNFQSRRPNTSFCFLDIRSPGLGDTAMYLCATSRGKGSPQETQYFGPGTRLLVL.

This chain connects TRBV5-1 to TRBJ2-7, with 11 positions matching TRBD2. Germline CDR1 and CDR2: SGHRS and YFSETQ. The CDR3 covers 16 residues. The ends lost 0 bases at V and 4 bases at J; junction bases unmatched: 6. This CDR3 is CASSLALGTSGYEQYF. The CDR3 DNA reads TGCGCCAGCAGCTTGGCGTTGGGGACTAGCGGTTACGAGCAGTACTTC. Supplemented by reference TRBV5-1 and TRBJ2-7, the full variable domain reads KAGVTQTPRYLIKTRGQQVTLSCSPISGHRSVSWYQQTPGQGLQFLFEYFSETQRNKGNFPGRFSGRQFSNSRSEMNVSTLELGDSALYLCASSLALGTSGYEQYFGPGTRLTVT.

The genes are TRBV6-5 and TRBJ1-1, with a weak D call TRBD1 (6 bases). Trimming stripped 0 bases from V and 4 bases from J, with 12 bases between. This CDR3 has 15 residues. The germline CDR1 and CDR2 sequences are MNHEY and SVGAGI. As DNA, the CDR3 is TGTGCCAGCAGTTACTCAAAACAGGGTTCCACTGAAGCTTTCTTT. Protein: CASSYSKQGSTEAFF.

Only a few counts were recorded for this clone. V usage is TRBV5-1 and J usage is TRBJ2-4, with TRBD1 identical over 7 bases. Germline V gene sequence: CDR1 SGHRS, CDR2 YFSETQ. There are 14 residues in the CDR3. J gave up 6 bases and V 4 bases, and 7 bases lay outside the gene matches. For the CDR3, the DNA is TGCGCCAGCAGCCCCGGGACAGATGGAAACATTCAGTACTTC. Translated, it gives CASSPGTDGNIQYF.

CDR3 sequence (DNA): TGTGCCAGCAGCGCCCGGTCAGGGGATGGCTACACCTTC. This translates into CASSARSGDGYTF. The gene calls are TRBV21-1 and TRBJ1-2; the table's D call, TRBD1, has no DNA check behind it. TRBV21-1 is classified as a pseudogene. This CDR3 comprises 13 residues.

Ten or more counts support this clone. CDR3 protein: CSVRLRAGATYEQYF. The CDR3 DNA follows: TGCAGCGTTCGCCTCCGAGCGGGAGCAACCTACGAGCAGTACTTC. The chain joins TRBV29-1 to TRBJ2-7; 8 bases match TRBD2. Germline lookup yields CDR1 SQVTM and CDR2 ANQGSEA. There are 15 residues in the CDR3. Trimming removed 5 bases from V and 2 bases from J; junction bases left unmatched: 11.